This T cell receptor (beta chain) was identified in a study of control samples from healthy donors and cancer patients. Repertoires were generated with immunoSEQ multiplex PCR, while TCRdb's copy carries only in-frame clones and drops some. The sample includes around 140,000 clones, 94% of them seen just once. Germline V gene data show CDR1 as MNHEY and CDR2 as SVGAGI. The length of the CDR3 is 16 residues. Trimming left V 2 bases short and J 0 bases short, with 13 bases between. The chain carries TRBV6-5 and TRBJ1-1; D not certain. Sequencing was performed on blood. The receptor was derived from a middle-aged man in good health. CDR3 residues: CASSYARRVMNTEAFF. The CDR3 nucleotides read TGTGCCAGCAGTTACGCTCGAAGGGTGATGAACACTGAAGCTTTCTTT.